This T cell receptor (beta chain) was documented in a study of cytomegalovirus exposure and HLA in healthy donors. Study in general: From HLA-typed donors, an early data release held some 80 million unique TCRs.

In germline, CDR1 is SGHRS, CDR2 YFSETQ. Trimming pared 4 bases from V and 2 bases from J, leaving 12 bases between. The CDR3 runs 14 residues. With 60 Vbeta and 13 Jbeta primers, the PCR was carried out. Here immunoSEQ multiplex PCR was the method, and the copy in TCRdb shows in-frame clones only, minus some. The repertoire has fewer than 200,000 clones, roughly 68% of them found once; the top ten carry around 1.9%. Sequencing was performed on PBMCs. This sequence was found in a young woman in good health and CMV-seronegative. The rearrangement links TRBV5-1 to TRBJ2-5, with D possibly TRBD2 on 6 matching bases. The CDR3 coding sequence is TGCGCCAGCAGCCCGGGGACTTTTCAAGAGACCCAGTACTTC. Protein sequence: CASSPGTFQETQYF.